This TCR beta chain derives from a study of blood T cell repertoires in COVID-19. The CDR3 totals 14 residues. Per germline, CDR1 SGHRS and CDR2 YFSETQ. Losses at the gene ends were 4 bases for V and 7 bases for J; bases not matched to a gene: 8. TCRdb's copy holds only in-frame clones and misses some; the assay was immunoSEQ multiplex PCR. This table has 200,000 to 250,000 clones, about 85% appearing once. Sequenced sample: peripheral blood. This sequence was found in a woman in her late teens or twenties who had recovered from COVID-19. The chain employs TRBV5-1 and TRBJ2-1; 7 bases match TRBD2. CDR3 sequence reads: CASSPWGGQNEQFF. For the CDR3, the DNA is TGCGCCAGCAGCCCCTGGGGGGGTCAGAATGAGCAGTTCTTC.